This is a list of T cell receptor beta chains from one sample in a study of CD8 T cells in Susac syndrome. Each CDR3 protein is one row after TCRdb ran MiXCR on the immunoSEQ multiplex PCR reads. The data show approximately 70,000 distinct CDR3 sequences, 85% to 95% seen once. What was sequenced was CD8+ T cells from PBMCs. The receptor set was obtained from a human donor in good health. The CDR3 runs from the conserved cysteine through the conserved F or W. The D gene is left open where the match is weak. Expanded clones are given a class, and other clones once, few, many or no size at all.

TRBV6-5	.	TRBJ1-5	.	TGTGCCAGCAGCCTCGGGCCACCCAATCAGCCCCAGCATTTT	CASSLGPPNQPQHF
TRBV5-1	.	TRBJ2-5	.	TGCGCCAGCAGCTTGTTACCGGGACCCCAAGAGACCCAGTACTTC	CASSLLPGPQETQYF
TRBV7-9	.	TRBJ1-6	TRBD1	TGTGCCAGCACCCTATTATTGCAGGGGGCACCCCTCCACTTT	CASTLLLQGAPLHF
TRBV6-5	.	TRBJ2-2	.	TGTGCCCTCCCAAACATCCACACCGGGGAGCTGTTTTTT	CALPNIHTGELFF
TRBV5-4	.	TRBJ2-3	TRBD2	TGTGCCAGCTCAGCCGTAGCGGGTAGAACAGATACGCAGTATTTT	CASSAVAGRTDTQYF
TRBV20-1	.	TRBJ1-5	.	TGCAGTGCCCGACACCCTAATGATCAGCCCCAGCATTTT	CSARHPNDQPQHF
TRBV4-1	once	TRBJ1-6	.	TGCGCCAGCAGCCAGGTCGATGAGATCAATTCACCCCTCCACTTT	CASSQVDEINSPLHF
TRBV5-1	.	TRBJ1-1	.	TGCGCCAGCAGCGACCCGGACAGCAGAAACGAAGCTTTCTTT	CASSDPDSRNEAFF
TRBV12-3/TRBV12-4	.	TRBJ1-1	.	TGTGCCAGCAGTTTAGCGGAGTCGAACACTGAAGCTTTCTTT	CASSLAESNTEAFF
TRBV3-1	.	TRBJ2-7	.	TGTGCCAGCAGCCAAGATTGGGGCTCTCCCTCCATCGAGCAGTACTTC	CASSQDWGSPSIEQYF
TRBV28	.	TRBJ2-2	TRBD1	TGTGCCAGCTCTACGGACAGGGAGAGGAACACCGGGGAGCTGTTTTTT	CASSTDRERNTGELFF
TRBV7-3	.	TRBJ2-2	TRBD2	TGTGCCAGCAGCCGCGGGGGAGCGGCCGGGGAGCTGTTTTTT	CASSRGGAAGELFF
TRBV28	.	TRBJ2-7	TRBD2	TGTGCCAGCAGTTCGGGACTAGCGGGGGTCCTTGATTATGGCGAGCAGTACTTC	CASSSGLAGVLDYGEQYF
TRBV29-1	.	TRBJ2-2	TRBD1	TGCAGCGTTGGGAGACAGGGGCGCGGGGAGCTGTTTTTT	CSVGRQGRGELFF
TRBV27	.	TRBJ1-2	.	TGTGCCAGCAGCCCTCTCGCGGGCGGCTACACCTTC	CASSPLAGGYTF
TRBV5-6	.	TRBJ2-7	TRBD1	TGTGCCAGCAACCCTCGACAGGGGTGGTACGAGCAGTACTTC	CASNPRQGWYEQYF
TRBV27	once	TRBJ1-5	.	TGTGCCAGCAGTTTCCGACGGCTTGACCAGCCCCAGCATTTT	CASSFRRLDQPQHF
TRBV5-6	.	TRBJ2-3	TRBD2	TGTGCCAGCAGCTTGGCCAGCGGGGCCACAGATACGCAGTATTTT	CASSLASGATDTQYF
TRBV14	.	TRBJ2-1	.	TGTGCCAGCAGCCCAAGGCCCCGGTACAATGAGCAGTTCTTC	CASSPRPRYNEQFF
TRBV5-6	.	TRBJ2-5	.	TGTGCCAGCAGCTTGCGGGCAGGGAGAGGGAACCCAGGGGAAGAGTGGCCGGGGACCCAGTACTTC	CASSLRAGRGNPGEEWPGTQYF
TRBV28	.	TRBJ1-1	.	TGTGCCAGCAGTTTAGGGCAGACCACTGAAGCTTTCTTT	CASSLGQTTEAFF
TRBV7-9	.	TRBJ1-1	.	TGTGCCAGCAGCTCGGGGGTAACAGGGACCAGCACTGAAGCTTTCTTT	CASSSGVTGTSTEAFF
TRBV12-3/TRBV12-4	.	TRBJ1-1	TRBD1	TGTGCCAGCAGCCAGACAGGGGGCACTGAAGCTTTCTTT	CASSQTGGTEAFF
TRBV28	once	TRBJ2-1	.	TGTGCCAGCAGTTTAAGCGAGGGATACAATGAGCAGTTCTTC	CASSLSEGYNEQFF
TRBV28	.	TRBJ2-2	.	TGTGCCAGCAGTTCGCTCCGGGATCTCGCCGGGGAGCTGTTTTTT	CASSSLRDLAGELFF
TRBV28	.	TRBJ2-3	TRBD2	TGTGCCAGCAGTTCCGCGGGGGTGGCCACAGATACGCAGTATTTT	CASSSAGVATDTQYF
TRBV7-3	once	TRBJ2-7	TRBD2	TGTGCCAGCAGCCTATCCGGGGGGGAGACCTACGAGCAGTACTTC	CASSLSGGETYEQYF
TRBV12-3/TRBV12-4	.	TRBJ1-3	.	TGTGCCAGCAGCCTGGACATTTTCGGAAACACCATATATTTT	CASSLDIFGNTIYF
TRBV4-1	once	TRBJ2-7	.	TGCGCCAGCAGCCAAGTGGGGGGAAGCGACGGGTCCTACGAGCAGTACTTC	CASSQVGGSDGSYEQYF
TRBV2	.	TRBJ2-7	TRBD2	TGTGCCAGCAGCGGGACTAGCGGGTTCTACGAGCAGTACTTC	CASSGTSGFYEQYF
TRBV6-5	.	TRBJ2-1	.	TGTGCCAGCAGTTATTCCTCCTACAATGAGCAGTTCTTC	CASSYSSYNEQFF
TRBV15	.	TRBJ1-4	.	TGTGCCACCAGCTTTAGCAGGGCAACTAATGAAAAACTGTTTTTT	CATSFSRATNEKLFF
TRBV29-1	.	TRBJ2-1	.	TGCAGCGTTCCCGGTCGCGGGTCCTACAATGAGCAGTTCTTC	CSVPGRGSYNEQFF
TRBV12-3/TRBV12-4	.	TRBJ2-5	TRBD2	TGTGCCAGCAGTCCCCTAGCGGGGGGCCCACTCCAGTACTTC	CASSPLAGGPLQYF
TRBV7-2	.	TRBJ2-3	TRBD2	TGTGCCAGCAGCCCTGGACTAGCGGGAGGCACAGATACGCAGTATTTT	CASSPGLAGGTDTQYF
TRBV7-8	.	TRBJ2-3	TRBD1	TGTGCCAGCAGCCGACAGGGCTTGTACTCAGATACGCAGTATTTT	CASSRQGLYSDTQYF
TRBV5-1	.	TRBJ2-2	TRBD1	TGCGCCAGCAGCTTGGCCTTGACAGGGGCCCTCTTTACTGACACCGGGGAGCTGTTTTTT	CASSLALTGALFTDTGELFF
TRBV5-1	.	TRBJ2-3	TRBD2	TGCGCCAGCAGCCCGGCGGGGGAGTCGAGAGATACGCAGTATTTT	CASSPAGESRDTQYF
TRBV19	.	TRBJ2-3	.	TGTGCCAGTAGTATTGATCCCACAGATACGCAGTATTTT	CASSIDPTDTQYF
TRBV7-9	.	TRBJ2-3	TRBD1	TGTGCCAGCAGACCTAAGACAGGGTTGGAAACAGATACGCAGTATTTT	CASRPKTGLETDTQYF
TRBV14	.	TRBJ2-2	.	TGTGCCAGCAGCAAGAACGGGGAGCTGTTTTTT	CASSKNGELFF
TRBV7-9	.	TRBJ1-2	.	TGTGCCAGCAGCGACCGGGGGGCCGATGTCTATGGCTACACCTTC	CASSDRGADVYGYTF
TRBV27	.	TRBJ1-4	.	TGTGCCAGCACCCGGGGCGCCCCTTATGAAAAACTGTTTTTT	CASTRGAPYEKLFF
TRBV7-9	.	TRBJ2-3	.	TGTGCCAGCAGCTCCCACACGACTACCATTAGCACAGATACGCAGTATTTT	CASSSHTTTISTDTQYF
TRBV25-1	once	TRBJ2-3	.	TGTGCCAGCAGTGAATTAAGCCCCGGAAGGGGAGCAGATACGCAGTATTTT	CASSELSPGRGADTQYF
TRBV28	.	TRBJ2-1	.	TGTGCCAGCAACACAGCCTACAATGAGCAGTTCTTC	CASNTAYNEQFF
TRBV3-1	.	TRBJ2-2	TRBD2	TGTGCCAGCAGCCAAGATATCCTAGCGGGGGGCGCGGGGGAGCTGTTTTTT	CASSQDILAGGAGELFF
TRBV7-9	.	TRBJ1-2	.	TGTGCCAGCAGCTTAGGGGACTCTTGGCGTGGCTACACCTTC	CASSLGDSWRGYTF
TRBV7-9	.	TRBJ2-3	TRBD1	TGTGCCAGCAGCTTAAGGGACAGTAGCACAGATACGCAGTATTTT	CASSLRDSSTDTQYF
TRBV27	.	TRBJ1-1	.	TGTGCCAGCAGTTTATCTACGAACACTGAAGCTTTCTTT	CASSLSTNTEAFF
TRBV6-2/TRBV6-3	.	TRBJ1-1	.	TGTGCCAGCAGTTTCCTGGGCACTGAAGCTTTCTTT	CASSFLGTEAFF
TRBV6-1	.	TRBJ2-3	.	TGTGCCAGCAGTGAAAGGTGGGCACCCGGCCCAGATACGCAGTATTTT	CASSERWAPGPDTQYF
TRBV28	.	TRBJ1-6	.	TGTGCCAGCAGTGCTAATGAGGGGACAAGTTCACCCCTCCACTTT	CASSANEGTSSPLHF
TRBV19	.	TRBJ1-5	.	TGTGCCAGCCGGGACTCCTATCAGCCCCAGCATTTT	CASRDSYQPQHF
TRBV5-6	.	TRBJ1-2	.	TGTGCCAGCAGCTTGGTTCGGGGGAACTATGGCTACACCTTC	CASSLVRGNYGYTF